The clone carrying this T cell receptor beta chain has a count of ten or more. What it binds is not known. The sample comes from a study of T-cell reconstitution after alpha-beta-depleted transplantation in children. Study results and caveats: High day-60 TCRbeta diversity in some patients came from surviving recipient T cells and thymic progenitors. Most T-cell counts and diversity one year after the transplant came from T cells that were newly produced. Where alpha-beta T cells came from about two months after transplant was reportedly several hundred expanded graft clones.

The TCRbeta library incorporated unique molecular identifiers. One entry per CDR3 protein results from TCRdb running MiXCR on the PCR reads. The data show about 200,000 distinct CDR3 sequences, about 7% seen once. The input for sequencing was PBMCs, taken before TCRalphabeta/CD19-depleted stem cell transplant. The sequence came from a boy younger than 10 with acute lymphoblastic leukemia, due to receive a stem cell transplant.

The CDR3 is CASSLSGYSGHEQYF. CDR3 nucleotide sequence: TGTGCCAGCAGCCTTAGCGGGTACTCAGGCCACGAGCAGTACTTC. V is TRBV7-6 and J is TRBJ2-7; 7 nucleotides match TRBD2. The CDR3 is 15 amino acids. Trimming cost V 5 bases and J 5 bases; bases outside gene matches: 12. Germline values: CDR1 SGHVS, CDR2 FNYEAQ.